This is a list of T cell receptor beta chains from one sample in a study of blood T cell repertoires in COVID-19. Assay: immunoSEQ multiplex PCR; the TCRdb copy retains only in-frame clones and omits some. The profile shows roughly 200,000 clones, around 90% of them singletons. The sequenced material came from PBMCs or T cells enriched from blood (not recorded which). The receptors shown here come from a man aged 25 to 40 in a cohort exposed to, infected with or recovered from COVID-19 (not recorded which). The conserved cysteine and the conserved F or W are not part of the CDR3 here. Each record gives: J gene, V gene, CDR3 protein.

>TRBJ2-3|TRBV5-5
ASSLWSAGADTQY
>TRBJ2-1|TRBV9
ASSPQGRVSYNEQF
>TRBJ2-3|TRBV6-2/TRBV6-3
ASSYPGLASTDTQY
>TRBJ1-2|TRBV27
ASSLDQSNGYT
>TRBJ2-1|TRBV27
ASRNPMGLWHEQF
>TRBJ2-1|TRBV7-8
ASSSGLSSPHVEQF
>TRBJ2-5|TRBV7-2
ASSLLKAWGQGGSETQY
>TRBJ2-2|TRBV24-1
ATSDPLAGGNTGELF
>TRBJ1-2|TRBV28
ASSLYGGSPYGYT
>TRBJ2-5|TRBV7-9
ASSLWTSGQETQY
>TRBJ2-2|TRBV9
ASSDEPGLAGGKLGLRTGELF
>TRBJ1-2|TRBV6-5
ASIQKGQGLSGYT
>TRBJ2-3|TRBV9
ASSLGLGLADTQY
>TRBJ1-4|TRBV3-1/TRBV3-2
ASSQDQGRGREKLF
>TRBJ1-1|TRBV24-1
ATSTDNAGENTEAF
>TRBJ2-7|TRBV4-1
ASSQTLAGAQYEQY
>TRBJ1-4|TRBV28
ASIRGEKLF
>TRBJ2-7|TRBV18
ASSPVNLDKPYEQY
>TRBJ1-6|TRBV11-2
ASSDWDSRSPLH
>TRBJ2-5|TRBV3-1/TRBV3-2
ASSDTTGAQETQY
>TRBJ2-1|TRBV13
ASSFIGSDEQF
>TRBJ2-5|TRBV23-1
ASSQHCLAGETQY
>TRBJ1-5|TRBV19
ASSSQGDQPQH
>TRBJ1-2|TRBV2
ASSGTELTLYGYT